The 32 T cell receptor beta chains presented below share a single source sample, sequenced in a study of cytotoxic CD8 clonotypes in ibrutinib-treated CLL. Assay: immunoSEQ multiplex PCR; the TCRdb copy retains only in-frame clones and omits some. The sample includes more than 110,000 clones, about 78% of them seen just once. The sequences come from PBMCs, collected after 24 months of ibrutinib treatment. The receptors here all came from a human donor with chronic lymphocytic leukemia.

The V and J genes are TRBV6-5 and TRBJ2-7, with 8 bases matching TRBD1. The V gene end was trimmed by 6 bases and the J gene end by 3 bases; junction bases not matched to a gene: 4. This CDR3 spans 13 amino acids. Germline lookup yields CDR1 MNHEY and CDR2 SVGAGI. The CDR3 is CASRGTGRYEQYF. Here the CDR3 DNA reads TGTGCCAGCAGGGGGACAGGACGCTACGAGCAGTACTTC.

The chain carries TRBV5-6 and TRBJ2-6, with D hard to call. The CDR3 runs to 14 residues. V was cut by 4 bases and J by 4 bases, with 9 bases left in between. Germline V gives CDR1 SGHDT, CDR2 YYEEEE. The CDR3 DNA reads TGTGCCAGCAGCCCCTCGGTGGGGGCCAACGTCCTGACTTTC. This translates into CASSPSVGANVLTF. Full variable domain (missing parts from reference TRBV5-6 and TRBJ2-6): DAGVTQSPTHLIKTRGQQVTLRCSPKSGHDTVSWYQQALGQGPQFIFQYYEEEERQRGNFPDRFSGHQFPNYSSELNVNALLLGDSALYLCASSPSVGANVLTFGAGSRLTVL.

This sequence joins TRBV7-9 and TRBJ2-7, with a weak D call TRBD2 (5 bases). The CDR3 totals 13 residues. The germline V and J ends were trimmed by 2 bases and 7 bases, with 12 bases remaining between them. Per the germline V gene, CDR1 is SEHNR and CDR2 is FQNEAQ (reference sequence). The CDR3 loop reads CASSLMTVAEQYF. The CDR3 nucleotides read TGTGCCAGCAGCTTAATGACGGTAGCGGAGCAGTACTTC.

The rearrangement joins TRBV19 to TRBJ1-1; no clear D gene. The germline CDR1 and CDR2 sequences are LNHDA and SQIVND (reference sequence). The CDR3 is 13 residues long. V lost 3 bases and J lost 4, with 9 bases in between. The chain's CDR3 is CASSMAVVTEAFF. The CDR3 DNA follows: TGTGCCAGTAGTATGGCGGTTGTCACTGAAGCTTTCTTT.

The V and J genes are TRBV7-2 and TRBJ2-7; a weak D match, TRBD1 (6 bases). The germline gives CDR1 SGHTA, CDR2 FQGNSA. CDR3 length: 14 amino acids. Trimming stripped 4 bases from V and 4 bases from J, with 14 bases between. This CDR3 reads CASSSQSRGYEQYF. The DNA of the CDR3 is TGTGCCAGCAGCTCACAATCCAGGGGTTACGAGCAGTACTTC.

J is TRBJ2-3 and V is TRBV6-6; D remains unclear. Germline CDR1 is MNHNY and CDR2 is SVGAGI (reference sequence). There are 14 residues in the CDR3. The germline V and J ends were trimmed by 6 bases and 3 bases, with 13 bases remaining between them. DNA for the CDR3: TGTGCCAGCAGCCCCGCGGCACCGACAGATACGCAGTATTTT. Protein sequence: CASSPAAPTDTQYF.

This rearrangement joins TRBV4-3 to TRBJ2-7; 8 nucleotides match TRBD2. The CDR3 consists of 14 residues. Germline values: CDR1 LGHNA, CDR2 YSLEER. With 3 bases clipped from V and 6 bases from J, the junction kept 7 bases outside the gene matches. The CDR3, as DNA: TGCGCCAGCAGCCACCTCGGGGGGGGCTCCGAGCAGTACTTC. It yields the protein CASSHLGGGSEQYF.

This clone was observed at least ten times. This chain connects TRBV5-1 to TRBJ2-3, with 8 bases identical to TRBD1. Per the germline V gene, CDR1 is SGHRS and CDR2 is YFSETQ. The CDR3 length is 14 residues. Trimming removed 3 bases from V and 4 bases from J; junction bases left unmatched: 4. The CDR3 loop reads CASSSTQGADTQYF. As DNA, the CDR3 is TGCGCCAGCAGCTCAACACAGGGGGCAGATACGCAGTATTTT.

With regard to this clone: This same CDR3 is encoded by further DNA sequences in the sample. This chain connects TRBV30 to TRBJ1-2, with D uncertain. The CDR3 sequence is 11 residues long. Trimming took off 0 bases at V and 8 bases at J, with 7 bases between the two ends. Germline V CDR1 and CDR2: GTSNPN, SVGIG (reference sequence). This CDR3 is CAWSVGGGYTF. The CDR3, as DNA: TGTGCCTGGAGTGTAGGTGGCGGCTACACCTTC.

The DNA for the CDR3 is TGTGCCAGCAGCGTAGGGGGGACTAGCGGCTACAATGAGCAGTTCTTC. Amino acids: CASSVGGTSGYNEQFF. The rearrangement links TRBV9 to TRBJ2-1; the match to TRBD2 covers 11 bases. CDR1 and CDR2 from the germline V gene are SGDLS and YYNGEE. The CDR3 spans 16 residues. Germline trimming cut 0 bases from V and 3 bases from J; bases unmatched to any gene: 2.

The chain combines TRBV30 with TRBJ2-7; D is ambiguous. The germline V gene encodes CDR1 GTSNPN and CDR2 SVGIG (reference sequence). V lost 1 base and J lost 0, with 4 bases in between. The CDR3 spans 12 residues. The CDR3 bases are TGTGCCTGGAGTGAGTTCTCCTACGAGCAGTACTTC. Translating gives CAWSEFSYEQYF.

This chain connects TRBV18 to TRBJ1-1; the D is unclear. The germline V gene has CDR1 KGHSH and CDR2 LQKENI. The CDR3 runs to 15 residues. V dropped 3 bases and J dropped 3 bases, with 14 bases sitting between them. The CDR3 DNA reads as TGTGCCAGCTCACCGCCCCACGGGGTGGACACTGAAGCTTTCTTT. Protein: CASSPPHGVDTEAFF.

The rearrangement joins TRBV25-1 to TRBJ1-4; D gene uncertain. CDR1 and CDR2 (germline): MGHDK, SYGVNS. V was clipped by 6 bases and J by 7 bases, with 12 bases between them. CDR3 length: 13 amino acids. The CDR3, as DNA: TGTGCCAGCAGCGCATGGGTGGGTGAAAAACTGTTTTTT. Amino acid sequence: CASSAWVGEKLFF. Based on the CDR3 plus reference TRBV25-1 and TRBJ1-4, the full variable domain is EADIYQTPRYLVIGTGKKITLECSQTMGHDKMYWYQQDPGMELHLIHYSYGVNSTEKGDLSSESTVSRIRTEHFPLTLESARPSHTSQYLCASSAWVGEKLFFGSGTQLSVL.

V and J are TRBV11-3 and TRBJ2-3; TRBD2 agrees at 11 bases. Germline-derived CDR1 and CDR2 are SGHNT and YENEEA. The V gene end was trimmed by 1 base and the J gene end by 2 bases; junction bases not matched to a gene: 5. The CDR3 is made up of 17 amino acids. The CDR3, as DNA: TGTGCCAGCAGCTTAGGGGTAGCGGGAGGGCCCACAGATACGCAGTATTTT. This codes for CASSLGVAGGPTDTQYF.

The chain joins TRBV27 to TRBJ1-6; TRBD1 agrees at 9 bases. The CDR3 runs 14 residues. Germline CDR1 reads MNHEY; CDR2 reads SMNVEV (reference sequence). J gave up 10 bases and V 5 bases, and 6 bases lay outside the gene matches. The CDR3 nucleotides read TGTGCCAGCAGTCCGGGACAGGGCGAGTCACCCCTCCACTTT. It codes for CASSPGQGESPLHF.

This clone appeared a single time. The gene calls are TRBV4-3 and TRBJ2-3, with 12 nucleotides matching TRBD2. Germline CDR1 and CDR2: LGHNA and YSLEER. The V segment lost 1 base and the J segment 4 bases; nucleotides outside the gene matches: 15. The CDR3 length is 20 residues. The CDR3 reads CASSQVWTASGGARADTQYF. The CDR3 nucleotides read TGCGCCAGCAGCCAAGTGTGGACGGCTAGCGGGGGGGCCAGGGCAGATACGCAGTATTTT.

The chain employs TRBV7-2 and TRBJ1-2, with TRBD1 matching over 8 bases. The junction had 6 bases not matched to a gene; V was cut back by 5 bases and J by 4 bases. CDR1 and CDR2 (germline): SGHTA, FQGNSA. This CDR3 contains 14 residues. CDR3 loop: CASSPGGFGYGYTF. For the CDR3, the DNA is TGTGCCAGCAGCCCAGGGGGCTTTGGCTATGGCTACACCTTC.

This clone was recorded once. This chain connects TRBV7-9 to TRBJ2-5; 14 nucleotides align to TRBD2. V shed 8 bases and J 5 bases; nucleotides not matched to a gene: 7. The CDR3 is 15 amino acids. CDR1 and CDR2 (germline): SEHNR, FQNEAQ (reference sequence). The CDR3 loop reads CASGRTSGGFETQYF. The CDR3 region has the DNA TGTGCCAGCGGGAGGACTAGCGGGGGGTTTGAGACCCAGTACTTC.

CDR3 region: CASSPRDSYSGANVLTF. DNA for the CDR3: TGTGCCAGCAGCCCCCGGGACAGCTACTCTGGGGCCAACGTCCTGACTTTC. The chain links TRBV12-1 to TRBJ2-6; the D call TRBD1 from the table was never checked on the DNA. TRBV12-1 is flagged as a pseudogene. The CDR3 has 17 amino acids.

This chain joins TRBV9 and TRBJ2-1; TRBD1 aligns across 9 bases. This CDR3 comprises 15 residues. With V trimmed by 3 bases and J by 3 bases, 4 bases remained unmatched. Germline values: CDR1 SGDLS, CDR2 YYNGEE. DNA of the CDR3: TGTGCCAGCAGCGGGGAGGGACAGGGCTACAATGAGCAGTTCTTC. Amino acids: CASSGEGQGYNEQFF.

The chain is built from TRBV5-1 and TRBJ1-5; D not resolved. CDR1 is SGHRS and CDR2 is YFSETQ in the germline V gene. The CDR3 contains 14 residues. The ends were cut back, 4 bases at V and 5 bases at J, with 13 bases in the middle. The CDR3 sequence is CASSPQDRDQPQHF. In DNA form, the CDR3 reads TGCGCCAGCAGCCCCCAAGACCGCGATCAGCCCCAGCATTTT.

The chain uses TRBV27 and TRBJ1-5; D possibly corresponds to TRBD1 (6 bases). Germline CDR1 MNHEY, CDR2 SMNVEV (reference sequence). V lost 8 bases, J lost 4 bases, and 21 bases lay in between. The CDR3 length is 16 residues. The CDR3 protein is CASRQVGGRGNQPQHF. The CDR3 DNA is TGTGCCAGCCGTCAGGTCGGGGGGCGAGGGAATCAGCCCCAGCATTTT.

This clone was counted between two and nine times. This chain connects TRBV7-2 to TRBJ2-7; D is unresolved. Germline values: CDR1 SGHTA, CDR2 FQGNSA. V lost 5 bases, J lost 6 bases, and 17 bases lay in between. The CDR3 loop spans 14 amino acids. The CDR3 loop is CASSIQRARAEQYF. The DNA for the CDR3 is TGTGCCAGCAGCATCCAACGGGCCCGAGCCGAGCAGTACTTC.

This clone was counted between two and nine times. This chain joins TRBV6-1 and TRBJ1-5; D gene unclear. From germline, CDR1 is MNHNS and CDR2 SASEGT. The CDR3 consists of 16 residues. V lost 3 bases and J lost 11, with 23 bases in between. Here the CDR3 DNA reads TGTGCCAGCAGTGAGGTGACTGACCTTACAAAAGTGGCCCAGCATTTT. Translated: CASSEVTDLTKVAQHF.

The genes are TRBV4-1 and TRBJ2-1; 7 bases match TRBD1. Trimming at V came to 4 bases and at J to 2 bases, leaving 8 bases not matched to a gene. The CDR3 runs to 16 residues. Looked up from germline, CDR1 is MGHRA and CDR2 is YSYEKL. The CDR3 loop is CASSRHPGQPYNEQFF. The CDR3 bases are TGCGCCAGCAGCCGCCATCCGGGACAGCCCTACAATGAGCAGTTCTTC.

The V call is TRBV6-5, the J call TRBJ1-1; no clear D. CDR3 length: 13 amino acids. V was clipped by 6 bases and J by 3 bases, with 11 bases between them. CDR1 is MNHEY, CDR2 SVGAGI, per germline. The CDR3 spells CASSRGWDTEAFF. The CDR3 nucleotides are TGTGCCAGCAGCCGAGGTTGGGACACTGAAGCTTTCTTT.

This clone showed up just a few times. The chain links TRBV20-1 to TRBJ2-1, with D hard to call. Per the germline V gene, CDR1 is DFQATT and CDR2 is SNEGSKA (reference sequence). V dropped 8 bases and J dropped 9 bases, with 14 bases sitting between them. The length of the CDR3 is 11 residues. CDR3 residues: CSLHRVLEQFF. CDR3 nucleotides: TGCAGTTTACACCGTGTCCTTGAGCAGTTCTTC.

The V gene is TRBV6-4, the J gene TRBJ2-1; possible D gene TRBD2, 6 bases. The CDR3 contains 15 residues. Germline V gene sequence: CDR1 MRHNA, CDR2 SNTAGT. V was pared by 3 bases and J by 1 base, with 10 bases between. Here the CDR3 DNA reads TGTGCCAGCAGTGAAGGTAGCGGATCCTACAATGAGCAGTTCTTC. This codes for CASSEGSGSYNEQFF.

This sequence joins TRBV13 and TRBJ2-3; a possible D gene is TRBD2 (6 bases). V was clipped by 1 base and J by 4 bases, with 12 bases between them. The germline V gene has CDR1 PRHDT and CDR2 FYEKMQ (reference sequence). The CDR3 contains 15 residues. This CDR3 reads CASSLAGVMADTQYF. The CDR3 DNA reads as TGTGCCAGCAGCTTAGCGGGAGTGATGGCAGATACGCAGTATTTT. Based on the CDR3 plus reference TRBV13 and TRBJ2-3, the full variable domain is AAGVIQSPRHLIKEKRETATLKCYPIPRHDTVYWYQQGPGQDPQFLISFYEKMQSDKGSIPDRFSAQQFSDYHSELNMSSLELGDSALYFCASSLAGVMADTQYFGPGTRLTVL.

Only a few counts were recorded for this clone. The chain joins TRBV27 to TRBJ2-7; the match to TRBD1 covers 7 bases. V gave up 6 bases and J gave up 6 bases; unmatched junction bases: 17. The CDR3 loop spans 16 amino acids. Germline assignment: CDR1 MNHEY and CDR2 SMNVEV (reference sequence). This chain's CDR3 is CASSPLGQTGALEQYF. The CDR3 nucleotides are TGTGCCAGCAGCCCACTAGGCCAAACAGGGGCCCTCGAGCAGTACTTC.

The chain combines TRBV19 with TRBJ1-5; the match to TRBD1 covers 8 bases. The CDR3 has 14 residues. The V gene's germline CDR1 is LNHDA and CDR2 SQIVND (reference sequence). Trimming cost V 5 bases and J 3 bases; bases outside gene matches: 3. The CDR3 sequence: CASSRQGYNQPQHF. CDR3 sequence (DNA): TGTGCCAGTAGTCGACAGGGGTACAATCAGCCCCAGCATTTT.

The gene calls are TRBV11-2 and TRBJ1-1; no clear D gene. The V gene lost 5 bases and the J gene lost 0 bases, with 10 bases spanning the gap. CDR1 and CDR2 (germline): SGHAT, FQNNGV. The CDR3 runs to 14 residues. In DNA, the CDR3 is TGTGCCAGCAGCCAAGGGTTGGTGAACACTGAAGCTTTCTTT. Its translation is CASSQGLVNTEAFF.